The text below deals with one TCR beta chain. Its specificity is unknown. V was clipped by 1 base and J by 1 base, with 7 bases between them. The CDR3 is 14 amino acids. From germline, CDR1 is LNHDA and CDR2 SQIVND (reference sequence). Noted treatment: approximately nine-day PBMC culture with coronavirus spike peptide pools or control peptides (ViraFEST assay). Researchers collected the unexposed donor's CD4+ T cells before the COVID-19 pandemic (2011-2018). This specimen comes from a study of vaccination and CD4 T cells after COVID-19. CD4+ T cells that had been cultured provided DNA sequenced with the Oncomine TCR Beta short-read assay. Each CDR3 protein is one row after TCRdb ran MiXCR on the PCR reads. Among roughly 8,700 distinct CDR3 sequences listed, about half were seen once.

This TCR came from a human donor in good health. The sequenced sample consisted of CD4+ T cells from blood, cultured in vitro. The rearrangement links TRBV19 to TRBJ1-2; D is possibly TRBD1 (5 bases). This chain's CDR3 is CASSIGGDNYGYTF. In nucleotides, the CDR3 is TGTGCCAGTAGTATAGGAGGGGATAACTATGGCTACACCTTC.